This T cell receptor (beta chain) was sequenced during a study of T cells in localized non-small cell lung cancer. The assay was immunoSEQ multiplex PCR, and TCRdb's table has in-frame clones only and misses some. The table has nearly 25,000 clones, more than 75% seen once. With respect to this clone: The antigen is unknown.

The CDR3 has 15 residues. Germline CDR1 and CDR2: SGHAT and FQNNGV. V lost 6 bases and J lost 6; bases outside the gene matches: 13. Study outcomes and limitations: Adjacent lung tissue had a median about 57 of the top 100 clones found in the tumor.

The sequencing here drew on peripheral blood, taken before any cancer treatment. The receptor's source is a male donor aged 60 or over with stage II squamous cell lung carcinoma. This chain joins TRBV11-2 and TRBJ1-2, with 7 bases identical to TRBD1. This chain's CDR3 is CASSLDRTLTHGYTF. DNA of the CDR3: TGTGCCAGCAGTCTGGACAGGACCCTTACCCATGGCTACACCTTC.